These 23 T cell receptor beta chains came from one sample sequenced in a study of blood T cell repertoires in COVID-19. Sequenced by immunoSEQ multiplex PCR; TCRdb stores in-frame clones only, minus some. The data show about 180,000 clones, approximately 92% seen once. The sequenced sample was PBMCs or T cells enriched from blood (not recorded which). The receptor set was obtained from a woman in her thirties or forties with acute COVID-19.

The chain is built from TRBV4-3 and TRBJ2-7, with TRBD2 identical over 11 bases. CDR1 LGHNA and CDR2 YSLEER come from the germline V gene. V dropped 0 bases and J dropped 4; count of bases not matched to a gene: 8. The CDR3 runs 17 residues. The CDR3 region is CASSQDTKTSGIYEQYF. DNA for the CDR3: TGCGCCAGCAGCCAAGACACAAAGACTAGCGGGATTTACGAGCAGTACTTC.

The genes are TRBV5-1 and TRBJ1-4, with unresolved D. Germline-derived CDR1 and CDR2 are SGHRS and YFSETQ. V dropped 1 base and J dropped 3 bases, with 10 bases sitting between them. The CDR3 has 15 residues. CDR3 protein: CASSLSRQSNEKLFF. The CDR3 coding sequence is TGCGCCAGCAGCTTGAGTCGTCAGTCTAATGAAAAACTGTTTTTT.

V is TRBV19 and J is TRBJ1-1, with D perhaps matching TRBD1 (6 bases). Trimming left V 1 base short and J 3 bases short, with 18 bases between. CDR3 length equals 17 residues. CDR1 is LNHDA, CDR2 SQIVND, per germline (reference sequence). CDR3 sequence reads: CASSIGEGTGRDTEAFF. As DNA, the CDR3 is TGTGCCAGTAGTATAGGGGAGGGAACAGGGAGGGACACTGAAGCTTTCTTT.

This clone has just one count. The chain recombines TRBV6-5 with TRBJ1-1; possibly TRBD1 for D (5 bases). Germline CDR1 is MNHEY and CDR2 is SVGAGI. Trimming removed 3 bases from V and 7 bases from J, with 9 bases in between. The CDR3 is 12 amino acids. The CDR3 is CASSYGAVEAFF. CDR3 sequence (DNA): TGTGCCAGCAGTTATGGGGCTGTTGAAGCTTTCTTT.

In this sample, this clone turned up once. The chain carries TRBV5-1 and TRBJ2-3; D is unclear. The length of the CDR3 is 12 residues. Trimming took 4 bases from V and 1 from J, leaving 4 bases between them. CDR1 is SGHRS, CDR2 YFSETQ, per germline. CDR3 loop: CASSPRTDTQYF. In nucleotides, the CDR3 is TGCGCCAGCAGCCCTCGCACAGATACGCAGTATTTT.

The genes are TRBV28 and TRBJ1-4; a weak D match, TRBD1 (6 bases). Germline V gene lookup returns CDR1 MDHEN and CDR2 SYDVKM. The CDR3 covers 12 residues. V lost 5 bases and J 8 bases, leaving 9 bases between the germline ends. The CDR3 is CASSGGGEKLFF. The CDR3 region has the DNA TGTGCCAGCAGTGGGGGCGGAGAAAAACTGTTTTTT.

The gene calls are TRBV2 and TRBJ2-6; D is unclear. This CDR3 comprises 14 residues. V was shortened by 6 bases and J by 5 bases, with 11 bases between the two germline ends. Germline V gene data show CDR1 as SNHLY and CDR2 as FYNNEI. The CDR3 here is CASSAAVRANVLTF. The CDR3 DNA reads as TGTGCCAGCAGCGCCGCAGTGAGGGCCAACGTCCTGACTTTC.

This chain connects TRBV30 to TRBJ1-2; D unresolved. Per germline, CDR1 GTSNPN and CDR2 SVGIG (reference sequence). This CDR3 has 13 residues. The ends were cut back, 4 bases at V and 4 bases at J, with 13 bases in the middle. As DNA, the CDR3 is TGTGCCTGGACCAGTGCGAGGCTCTATGGCTACACCTTC. This translates into CAWTSARLYGYTF.

The J gene is TRBJ2-3, the V gene TRBV30; possible D gene TRBD2, 6 bases. Germline CDR1 GTSNPN, CDR2 SVGIG (reference sequence). CDR3 length: 15 amino acids. Trimming took 1 base from V and 2 from J, leaving 13 bases between them. The CDR3 is CAWSARTTITDTQYF. The CDR3, as DNA: TGTGCCTGGAGTGCGAGGACTACGATCACAGATACGCAGTATTTT.

The V and J genes are TRBV2 and TRBJ1-2; no clear D gene. There are 11 residues in the CDR3. Germline CDR1 SNHLY, CDR2 FYNNEI. V gave up 6 bases and J gave up 7 bases, with 9 bases separating them. The CDR3 nucleotides are TGTGCCAGCAGCATCCGGAGTGGCTACACCTTC. It codes for CASSIRSGYTF. Filled out from reference TRBV2 and TRBJ1-2, the complete variable domain reads EPEVTQTPSHQVTQMGQEVILRCVPISNHLYFYWYRQILGQKVEFLVSFYNNEISEKSEIFDDQFSVERPDGSNFTLKIRSTKLEDSAMYFCASSIRSGYTFGSGTRLTVV.

The J gene is TRBJ1-4, the V gene TRBV28; 7 bases map to TRBD1. The CDR3 totals 15 residues. Trimming at V came to 5 bases and at J to 7 bases, leaving 10 bases not matched to a gene. Germline lookup yields CDR1 MDHEN and CDR2 SYDVKM. CDR3 nucleotide sequence: TGTGCCAGCAGTCCGGGACAGTCTGGGGGTGAAAAACTGTTTTTT. Protein product: CASSPGQSGGEKLFF.

V and J are TRBV27 and TRBJ2-6, with TRBD1 as a possible D gene (5 bases). This CDR3 has 15 residues. The germline V and J ends were trimmed by 4 bases and 0 bases, with 7 bases remaining between them. Germline lookup yields CDR1 MNHEY and CDR2 SMNVEV (reference sequence). In DNA form, the CDR3 reads TGTGCCAGCAGTTCGGACACCTCTGGGGCCAACGTCCTGACTTTC. Encoded protein: CASSSDTSGANVLTF. The variable domain in full, with the rest retrieved from reference TRBV27 and TRBJ2-6, is EAQVTQNPRYLITVTGKKLTVTCSQNMNHEYMSWYRQDPGLGLRQIYYSMNVEVTDKGDVPEGYKVSRKEKRNFPLILESPSPNQTSLYFCASSSDTSGANVLTFGAGSRLTVL.

The chain is built from TRBV5-1 and TRBJ2-5, with D tentatively TRBD1 (6 bases). The CDR3 loop spans 14 amino acids. The germline V and J ends were trimmed by 4 bases and 2 bases, with 12 bases remaining between them. Germline V lookup: CDR1 SGHRS, CDR2 YFSETQ. This CDR3 reads CASSAAGAQETQYF. CDR3 nucleotide sequence: TGCGCCAGCAGCGCTGCAGGGGCTCAAGAGACCCAGTACTTC.

The chain joins TRBV4-1 to TRBJ2-1, with 11 nucleotides matching TRBD2. Germline assignment: CDR1 MGHRA and CDR2 YSYEKL. J gave up 9 bases and V 5 bases, and 15 bases lay outside the gene matches. The CDR3 contains 17 residues. CDR3 sequence reads: CASSSRPPGLAAGEQFF. The CDR3 nucleotides read TGCGCCAGCAGCTCTCGCCCACCGGGACTAGCGGCCGGTGAGCAGTTCTTC.

The chain carries TRBV2 and TRBJ1-3; 7 positions match TRBD1. In germline, CDR1 is SNHLY, CDR2 FYNNEI. The trim removed 8 bases at V and 0 bases at J, leaving 1 base unmatched. CDR3 length: 13 residues. CDR3 amino acids: CASAGGSGNTIYF. CDR3 DNA sequence: TGTGCCAGCGCAGGGGGCTCTGGAAACACCATATATTTT.

CDR3 loop: CASSFPDGGNYEQYF. DNA of the CDR3: TGCGCCAGCAGCTTTCCGGACGGAGGAAACTACGAGCAGTACTTC. The chain joins TRBV5-1 to TRBJ2-7; a weak D match, TRBD2 (5 bases). Per the germline V gene, CDR1 is SGHRS and CDR2 is YFSETQ. The CDR3 is made up of 15 amino acids. Trimming took off 2 bases at V and 3 bases at J, with 15 bases between the two ends. The full variable domain, its missing parts supplied by reference TRBV5-1 and TRBJ2-7, is KAGVTQTPRYLIKTRGQQVTLSCSPISGHRSVSWYQQTPGQGLQFLFEYFSETQRNKGNFPGRFSGRQFSNSRSEMNVSTLELGDSALYLCASSFPDGGNYEQYFGPGTRLTVT.

V is TRBV14 and J is TRBJ2-1; D is ambiguous. Germline V gene data show CDR1 as SGHDN and CDR2 as FVKESK. The germline V and J ends were trimmed by 0 bases and 4 bases, with 10 bases remaining between them. CDR3 length: 15 residues. As DNA, the CDR3 is TGTGCCAGCAGCCAAGATCTTTACAGTTACAATGAGCAGTTCTTC. Translating it yields CASSQDLYSYNEQFF.

The rearrangement links TRBV4-1 to TRBJ2-7; TRBD2 matches 7 bases. The CDR3 spans 14 residues. Per germline, CDR1 MGHRA and CDR2 YSYEKL. The trim removed 0 bases at V and 3 bases at J, leaving 2 bases unmatched. The CDR3 region is CASSQERTSYEQYF. The CDR3 region has the DNA TGCGCCAGCAGCCAAGAACGGACTAGCTACGAGCAGTACTTC.

This clone has a handful of counts. The rearrangement joins TRBV7-9 to TRBJ1-6; D might be TRBD1 (5 bases). This CDR3 has 16 amino acids. The V end lost 1 base, the J end lost 4 bases, and 11 bases lay between the germline ends. Germline-derived CDR1 and CDR2 are SEHNR and FQNEAQ (reference sequence). CDR3 nucleotides: TGTGCCAGCAGCTTAGGATCAGGGTTTTATAATTCACCCCTCCACTTT. Encoded protein: CASSLGSGFYNSPLHF.

The V call is TRBV5-1, the J call TRBJ2-1, with D possibly TRBD2 on 6 matching bases. The CDR3 totals 15 residues. Germline loops: CDR1 SGHRS, CDR2 YFSETQ. V was shortened by 0 bases and J by 9 bases, with 16 bases between the two germline ends. CDR3 in amino acids: CASSLDGGKGLEQFF. The CDR3, as DNA: TGCGCCAGCAGCTTGGATGGCGGGAAAGGCCTTGAGCAGTTCTTC.

V and J are TRBV28 and TRBJ1-5; 7 bases are shared with TRBD1. The CDR3 loop spans 14 amino acids. With 5 bases clipped from V and 4 bases from J, the junction kept 5 bases outside the gene matches. Germline lookup yields CDR1 MDHEN and CDR2 SYDVKM. The CDR3 nucleotides are TGTGCCAGCAGTCCGACAGGGAAAAATCAGCCCCAGCATTTT. This gives the protein CASSPTGKNQPQHF.

This sequence joins TRBV6-2 or TRBV6-3 and TRBJ2-7; D might be TRBD2 (5 bases). Germline V gene data show CDR1 as MNHEY and CDR2 as SVGEGT. The CDR3 covers 17 residues. V was shortened by 7 bases and J by 2 bases, with 24 bases between the two germline ends. This CDR3 reads CASTPPSGGTYAYEQYF. DNA for the CDR3: TGTGCCAGCACCCCCCCCAGCGGAGGAACTTACGCCTACGAGCAGTACTTC.

The table lists this clone with a count of one. The V call is TRBV5-4, the J call TRBJ1-2, with a weak D call TRBD1 (5 bases). The CDR3 has 12 amino acids. The germline V gene has CDR1 SGHNT and CDR2 YYREEE (reference sequence). V was shortened by 4 bases and J by 6 bases, with 10 bases between the two germline ends. CDR3 sequence: CASSPTGNGYTF. CDR3 DNA sequence: TGTGCCAGCAGCCCAACAGGAAATGGCTACACCTTC.